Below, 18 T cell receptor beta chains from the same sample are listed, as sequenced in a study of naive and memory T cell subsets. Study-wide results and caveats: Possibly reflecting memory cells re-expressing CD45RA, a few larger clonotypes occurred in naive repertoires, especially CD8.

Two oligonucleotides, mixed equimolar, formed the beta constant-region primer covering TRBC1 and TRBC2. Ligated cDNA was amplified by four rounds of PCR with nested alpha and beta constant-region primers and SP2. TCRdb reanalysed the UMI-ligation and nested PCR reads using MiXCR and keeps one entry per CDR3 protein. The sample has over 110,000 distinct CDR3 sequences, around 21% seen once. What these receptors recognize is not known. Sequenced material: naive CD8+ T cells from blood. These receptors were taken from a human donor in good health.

Here the CDR3 reads CASSVGMGRDTEAFF. The DNA of the CDR3 is TGTGCCAGCAGCGTAGGGATGGGGCGGGACACTGAAGCTTTCTTT. This chain connects TRBV9 to TRBJ1-1; D possibly corresponds to TRBD1 (5 bases). CDR1 is SGDLS and CDR2 is YYNGEE in the germline V gene. The CDR3 is made up of 15 amino acids. V gave up 0 bases and J gave up 3 bases, with 12 bases separating them.

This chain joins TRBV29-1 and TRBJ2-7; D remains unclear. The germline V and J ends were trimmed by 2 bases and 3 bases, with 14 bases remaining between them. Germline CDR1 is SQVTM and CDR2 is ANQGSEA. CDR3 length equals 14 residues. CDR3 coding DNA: TGCAGCGTTGAAATTTTAGGCAGAGACTACGAGCAGTACTTC. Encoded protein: CSVEILGRDYEQYF.

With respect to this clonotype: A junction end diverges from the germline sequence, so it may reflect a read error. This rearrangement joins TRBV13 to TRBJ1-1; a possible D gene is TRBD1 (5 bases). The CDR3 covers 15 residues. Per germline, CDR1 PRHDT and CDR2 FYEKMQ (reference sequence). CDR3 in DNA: TGTGCCCGCAGCTTAGGGGATGGGGGAGGCACTGAAGCTTTCTTT. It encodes CARSLGDGGGTEAFF. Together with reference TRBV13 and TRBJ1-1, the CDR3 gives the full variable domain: AAGVIQSPRHLIKEKRETATLKCYPIPRHDTVYWYQQGPGQDPQFLISFYEKMQSDKGSIPDRFSAQQFSDYHSELNMSSLELGDSALYFCARSLGDGGGTEAFFGQGTRLTVV.

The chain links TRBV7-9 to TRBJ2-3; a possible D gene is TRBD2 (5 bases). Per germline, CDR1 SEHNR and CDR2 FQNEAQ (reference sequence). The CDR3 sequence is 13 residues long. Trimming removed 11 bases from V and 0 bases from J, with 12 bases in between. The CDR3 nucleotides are TGTGCCGCAAGCGGAACTAGCACAGATACGCAGTATTTT. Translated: CAASGTSTDTQYF.

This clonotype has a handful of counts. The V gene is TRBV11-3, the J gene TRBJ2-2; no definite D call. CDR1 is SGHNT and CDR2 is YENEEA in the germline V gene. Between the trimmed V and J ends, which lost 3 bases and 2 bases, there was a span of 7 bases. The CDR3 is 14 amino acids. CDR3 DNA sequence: TGTGCCAGCAGCTTCACAGATAACACCGGGGAGCTGTTTTTT. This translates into CASSFTDNTGELFF.

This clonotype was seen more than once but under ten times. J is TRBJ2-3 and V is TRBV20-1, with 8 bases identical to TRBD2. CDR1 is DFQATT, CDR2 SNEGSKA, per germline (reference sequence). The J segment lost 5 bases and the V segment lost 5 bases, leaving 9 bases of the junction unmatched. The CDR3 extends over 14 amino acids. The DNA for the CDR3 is TGCAGTGCTCTTCCAGCGGGAGAAGGAGATACGCAGTATTTT. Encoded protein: CSALPAGEGDTQYF.

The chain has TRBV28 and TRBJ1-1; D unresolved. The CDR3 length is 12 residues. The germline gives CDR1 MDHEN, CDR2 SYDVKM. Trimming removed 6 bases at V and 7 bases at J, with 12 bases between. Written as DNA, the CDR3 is TGTGCCAGCAGCCCCTCGGGTTTTGAAGCTTTCTTT. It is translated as CASSPSGFEAFF.

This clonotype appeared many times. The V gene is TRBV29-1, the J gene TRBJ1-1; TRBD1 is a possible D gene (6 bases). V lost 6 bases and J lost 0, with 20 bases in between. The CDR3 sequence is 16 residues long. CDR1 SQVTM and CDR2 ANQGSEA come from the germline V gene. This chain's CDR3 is CSVNNLYRDVNTEAFF. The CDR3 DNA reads TGCAGCGTCAACAACTTGTACAGGGACGTGAACACTGAAGCTTTCTTT. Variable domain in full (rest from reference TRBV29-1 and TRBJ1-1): SAVISQKPSRDICQRGTSLTIQCQVDSQVTMMFWYRQQPGQSLTLIATANQGSEATYESGFVIDKFPISRPNLTFSTLTVSNMSPEDSSIYLCSVNNLYRDVNTEAFFGQGTRLTVV.

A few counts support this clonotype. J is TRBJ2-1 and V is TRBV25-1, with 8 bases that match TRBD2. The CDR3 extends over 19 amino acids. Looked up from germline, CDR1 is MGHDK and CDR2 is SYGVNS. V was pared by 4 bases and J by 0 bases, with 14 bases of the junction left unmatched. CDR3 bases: TGTGCCAGCAGTGGATCCGGGACTAGTGCCTTACCCTCCTACAATGAGCAGTTCTTC. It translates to CASSGSGTSALPSYNEQFF.

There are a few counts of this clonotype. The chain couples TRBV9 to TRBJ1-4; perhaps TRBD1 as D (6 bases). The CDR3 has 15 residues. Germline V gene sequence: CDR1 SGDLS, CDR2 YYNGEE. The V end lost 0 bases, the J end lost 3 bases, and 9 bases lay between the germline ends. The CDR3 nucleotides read TGTGCCAGCAGCGTAGAGTGGACAGCTAATGAAAAACTGTTTTTT. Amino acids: CASSVEWTANEKLFF.

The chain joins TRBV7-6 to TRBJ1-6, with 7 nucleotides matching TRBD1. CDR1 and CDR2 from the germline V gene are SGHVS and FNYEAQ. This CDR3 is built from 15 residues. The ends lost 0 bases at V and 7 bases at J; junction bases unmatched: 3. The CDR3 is CASSLAQGGNSPLHF. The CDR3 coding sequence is TGTGCCAGCAGCTTAGCGCAGGGGGGGAATTCACCCCTCCACTTT.

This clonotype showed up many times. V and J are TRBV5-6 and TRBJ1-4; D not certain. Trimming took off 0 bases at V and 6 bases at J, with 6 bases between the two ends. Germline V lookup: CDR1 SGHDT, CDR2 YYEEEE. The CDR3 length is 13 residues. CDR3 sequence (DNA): TGTGCCAGCAGCTTGGAAATGGATGAAAAACTGTTTTTT. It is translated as CASSLEMDEKLFF.

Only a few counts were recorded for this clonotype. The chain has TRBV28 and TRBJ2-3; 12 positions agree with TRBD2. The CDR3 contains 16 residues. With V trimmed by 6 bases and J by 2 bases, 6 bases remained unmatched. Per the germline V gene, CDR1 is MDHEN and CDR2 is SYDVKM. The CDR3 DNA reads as TGTGCCAGCAGCACACTAGCGGGAGGATTCACAGATACGCAGTATTTT. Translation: CASSTLAGGFTDTQYF.

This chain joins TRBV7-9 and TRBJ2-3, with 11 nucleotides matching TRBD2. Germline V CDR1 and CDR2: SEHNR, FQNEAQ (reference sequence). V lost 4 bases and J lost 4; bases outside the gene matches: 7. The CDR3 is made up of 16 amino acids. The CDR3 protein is CASSSLLAGVSDTQYF. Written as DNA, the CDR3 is TGTGCCAGCAGCTCCTTACTAGCGGGAGTGTCAGATACGCAGTATTTT.

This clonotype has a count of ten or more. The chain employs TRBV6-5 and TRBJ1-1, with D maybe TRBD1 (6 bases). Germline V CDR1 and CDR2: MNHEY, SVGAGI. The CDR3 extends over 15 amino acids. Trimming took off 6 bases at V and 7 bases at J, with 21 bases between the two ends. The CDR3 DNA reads TGTGCCAGCAGCCTCGGACAGCATCTGGGCGATGAAGCTTTCTTT. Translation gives CASSLGQHLGDEAFF.

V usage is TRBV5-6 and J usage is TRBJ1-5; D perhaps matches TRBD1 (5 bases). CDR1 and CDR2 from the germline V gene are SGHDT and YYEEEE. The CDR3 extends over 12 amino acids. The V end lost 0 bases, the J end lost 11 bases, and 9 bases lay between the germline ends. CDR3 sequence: CASSLGQGSQHF. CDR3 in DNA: TGTGCCAGCAGCTTGGGGCAGGGATCCCAGCATTTT. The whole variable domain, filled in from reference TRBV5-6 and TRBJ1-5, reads DAGVTQSPTHLIKTRGQQVTLRCSPKSGHDTVSWYQQALGQGPQFIFQYYEEEERQRGNFPDRFSGHQFPNYSSELNVNALLLGDSALYLCASSLGQGSQHFGDGTRLSIL.

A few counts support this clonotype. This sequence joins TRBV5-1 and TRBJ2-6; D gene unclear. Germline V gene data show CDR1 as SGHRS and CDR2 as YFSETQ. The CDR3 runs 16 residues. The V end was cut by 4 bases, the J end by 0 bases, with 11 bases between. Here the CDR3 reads CASSPAPGSGANVLTF. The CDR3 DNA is TGCGCCAGCAGCCCGGCTCCTGGCTCTGGGGCCAACGTCCTGACTTTC.

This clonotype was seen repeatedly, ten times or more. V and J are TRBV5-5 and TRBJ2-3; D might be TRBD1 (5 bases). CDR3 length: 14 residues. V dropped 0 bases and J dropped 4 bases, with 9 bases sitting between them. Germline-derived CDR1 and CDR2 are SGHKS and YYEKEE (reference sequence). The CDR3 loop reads CASSLGQGADTQYF. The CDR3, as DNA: TGTGCCAGCAGCTTGGGGCAGGGTGCAGATACGCAGTATTTT. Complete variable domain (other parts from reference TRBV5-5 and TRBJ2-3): DAGVTQSPTHLIKTRGQQVTLRCSPISGHKSVSWYQQVLGQGPQFIFQYYEKEERGRGNFPDRFSARQFPNYSSELNVNALLLGDSALYLCASSLGQGADTQYFGPGTRLTVL.